This is a list of T cell receptor beta chains from one sample in a study of T cell repertoires in cytomegalovirus infection. These receptors lack a known antigen. TCRdb processed the reads anew with MiXCR; each CDR3 protein has one entry. The sample shows around 230,000 distinct CDR3 sequences, roughly 34% of them seen only once. Material: CD8+ T cells from cultured PBMCs, obtained from culture after CMV antigen stimulation. The source of these receptors is a human donor in good health (CMV status not recorded). Some clones in this sample may be carry-over from other donors' samples. The CDR3 runs from the conserved cysteine through the conserved F or W. Each record gives: clone size, J gene, D gene, V gene, CDR3 protein. The D gene is left open where the match is weak. Only part of the rows carry a size: once, few, many, or a class if the clone is expanded.

>-|TRBJ2-7|-|TRBV7-8
CASSSRPGKGTYEQYF
>many|TRBJ2-3|-|TRBV7-8
CASSLSSGSTDTQYF
>-|TRBJ2-1|-|TRBV28
CASRVAETRKRNNEQFF
>few|TRBJ2-7|TRBD2|TRBV10-3
CAISEWGLEGLRDEQYF
>-|TRBJ1-4|-|TRBV7-2
CASSAGGGEKLFF
>-|TRBJ1-2|-|TRBV25-1
CASSEWGQGMDGYTF
>-|TRBJ2-7|TRBD1|TRBV12-3/TRBV12-4
CASSLAGLGRDRGDEQYF
>few|TRBJ1-1|-|TRBV12-3/TRBV12-4
CASSWAKDSEAFF
>few|TRBJ2-5|-|TRBV6-2/TRBV6-3
CASSSVPGHRQETQYF
>-|TRBJ2-2|-|TRBV27
CASRGVNTGELFF
>few|TRBJ1-1|-|TRBV10-3
CASTGNRGEAFF
>-|TRBJ2-7|TRBD1|TRBV11-2
CASSLGYRQGAGEQYF
>-|TRBJ2-7|-|TRBV27
CASSLSKTYEQYF
>few|TRBJ2-7|-|TRBV27
CASSFRGSEYEQYF
>-|TRBJ2-5|-|TRBV7-4
CASSLVAGRQETQYF
>-|TRBJ2-3|-|TRBV7-6
CASSLPAGSTDTQYF
>-|TRBJ1-2|TRBD1|TRBV27
CASAYRGVDYGYTF
>-|TRBJ1-1|-|TRBV7-3
CASSLTGGPGTEAFF
>-|TRBJ2-2|-|TRBV7-3
CASAGTHANTGELFF
>few|TRBJ2-3|-|TRBV7-9
CASSGRDSTDTQYF
>many|TRBJ1-1|TRBD1|TRBV10-3
CAIRQGMDTEAFF
>many|TRBJ2-5|TRBD2|TRBV7-8
CASSLTGTSGFETQYF
>-|TRBJ1-5|-|TRBV6-1
CASSGTVNQPQHF
>few|TRBJ1-6|-|TRBV6-6
CASSAPLHF
>few|TRBJ1-1|-|TRBV5-1
CASTGAMNTEAFF
>-|TRBJ1-5|TRBD1|TRBV5-8
CASSLVPGTGDQPQHF
>-|TRBJ2-3|-|TRBV7-6
CASSVDGGTDTQYF
>few|TRBJ2-7|-|TRBV11-2
CASSSRTINSYEQYF
>-|TRBJ2-6|TRBD2|TRBV7-9
CATDAGAGANVLTF
>-|TRBJ2-1|TRBD2|TRBV7-6
CASSLWTSGGTNEQFF
>-|TRBJ2-5|-|TRBV7-8
CASIGQSAQETQYF
>-|TRBJ2-7|-|TRBV6-1
CASSEQGSIYEQYF
>-|TRBJ2-1|-|TRBV9
CASSVEEGYNEQFF
>-|TRBJ1-6|-|TRBV12-3/TRBV12-4
CASAGSMNSPLHF
>few|TRBJ1-2|-|TRBV2
CASSDEVRGYTF
>few|TRBJ1-5|-|TRBV5-5
CASSLESGNQPQHF
>-|TRBJ2-1|TRBD1|TRBV11-3
CASSFGTAEQFF
>-|TRBJ2-7|TRBD1|TRBV10-3
CAISKGQGQALEQYF
>-|TRBJ2-3|-|TRBV15
CASSLAVAGTDTQYF
>-|TRBJ2-1|-|TRBV7-3
CASSLKGYGQHTNEQFF
>-|TRBJ2-7|-|TRBV4-1
CASSPLTGQGTYEQYF
>few|TRBJ1-6|-|TRBV7-8
CASSSTGSLGNSPLHF
>few|TRBJ2-2|TRBD2|TRBV7-2
CASSLIERENTGELFF
>few|TRBJ2-7|-|TRBV4-2
CASSQEGQLQNYEQYF
>few|TRBJ2-2|TRBD2|TRBV7-8
CASSHPGGDKNTGELFF
>few|TRBJ1-2|TRBD1|TRBV12-3/TRBV12-4
CASSSQVQRTGGTDGYTF
>-|TRBJ2-1|-|TRBV25-1
CASSEKGLYNEQFF
>many|TRBJ2-6|-|TRBV7-2
CAIEMEPGSWGANVLTF